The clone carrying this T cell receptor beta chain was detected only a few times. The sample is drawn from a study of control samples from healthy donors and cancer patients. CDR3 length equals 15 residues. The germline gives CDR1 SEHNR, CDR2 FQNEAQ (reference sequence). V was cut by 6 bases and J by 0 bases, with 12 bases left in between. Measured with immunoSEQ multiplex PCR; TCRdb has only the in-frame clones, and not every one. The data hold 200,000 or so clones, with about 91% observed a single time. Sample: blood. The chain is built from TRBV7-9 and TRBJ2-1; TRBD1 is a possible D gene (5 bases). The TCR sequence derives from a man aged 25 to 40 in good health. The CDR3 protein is CASSSRQSSYNEQFF. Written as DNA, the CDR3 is TGTGCCAGCAGTTCGAGACAGAGCTCCTACAATGAGCAGTTCTTC.